Below, 24 T cell receptor beta chains from the same sample are listed, as sequenced in a study of T-cell memory formation after mild COVID-19. TCRdb fed the 5' RACE reads into MiXCR, producing one record per CDR3 protein. The table has approximately 42,000 distinct CDR3 sequences, roughly 7.2% seen once. Sequenced material: PBMCs or a T cell subset sorted from them (not recorded which). Receptor source: an adult who had mild COVID-19 (a few samples of this study predate the infection). Cell type and time point are not known.

This clonotype occurred many times. The gene calls are TRBV6-1 and TRBJ2-1, with TRBD2 identical over 9 bases. The V segment lost 3 bases and the J segment 6 bases; nucleotides outside the gene matches: 3. Germline CDR1 MNHNS, CDR2 SASEGT. The CDR3 sequence is 14 residues long. CDR3 DNA: TGTGCCAGCAGTGATGCGGGGGGGCGCAATGAGCAGTTCTTC. This encodes CASSDAGGRNEQFF.

This clonotype has a handful of counts. The chain employs TRBV21-1 and TRBJ2-5; the table names TRBD1, a call not compared with the DNA. TRBV21-1 is tagged as a pseudogene. The CDR3 length is 14 residues. The CDR3 spells CASSTPGPELAQYF. In DNA, the CDR3 is TGTGCCAGCAGCACTCCGGGACCCGAATTAGCCCAGTACTTC.

This clonotype was found many times. The V and J genes are TRBV7-2 and TRBJ2-5, with D perhaps matching TRBD1 (6 bases). The germline gives CDR1 SGHTA, CDR2 FQGNSA. V shed 5 bases and J shed 4 bases, with 17 bases lying between them. The CDR3 is 15 amino acids. CDR3 protein: CASSRATGSGETQYF. CDR3 sequence (DNA): TGTGCCAGCAGCCGGGCTACAGGGTCTGGAGAGACCCAGTACTTC.

The table lists this clonotype with many counts. The chain joins TRBV20-1 to TRBJ2-5, with D possibly matching TRBD2 (5 bases). The germline V gene has CDR1 DFQATT and CDR2 SNEGSKA (reference sequence). The V end was cut by 0 bases, the J end by 4 bases, with 12 bases between. The CDR3 runs 14 residues. CDR3 nucleotide sequence: TGCAGTGCTAGAGAAATGGGGAGCCGAGAGACCCAGTACTTC. Encoded protein: CSAREMGSRETQYF.

This clonotype has at least ten counts. V gene TRBV5-1 combines with J gene TRBJ1-5; no clear D. V lost 4 bases and J 4 bases, leaving 15 bases between the germline ends. There are 15 residues in the CDR3. CDR1 and CDR2 (germline): SGHRS, YFSETQ. The CDR3 spells CASSRGESLNQPQHF. As DNA, the CDR3 is TGCGCCAGCAGCCGGGGAGAGAGCCTAAATCAGCCCCAGCATTTT.

This clonotype is medium-sized (0.01 to 0.1%) by share. This chain uses TRBV5-1 with TRBJ2-2, with 7 bases that match TRBD1. The germline V gene encodes CDR1 SGHRS and CDR2 YFSETQ. With 2 bases clipped from V and 5 bases from J, the junction kept 0 bases outside the gene matches. The CDR3 totals 13 residues. CDR3 protein: CASSLQGTGELFF. The CDR3 nucleotides are TGCGCCAGCAGCTTACAGGGGACCGGGGAGCTGTTTTTT.

The V gene is TRBV7-9, the J gene TRBJ2-7; D gene unclear. The CDR3 has 12 residues. The germline CDR1 and CDR2 sequences are SEHNR and FQNEAQ (reference sequence). Deletions cut 3 bases from V and 3 bases from J, with 6 bases between. The CDR3 nucleotides read TGTGCCAGCAGCTTGAACATCTACGAGCAGTACTTC. It yields the protein CASSLNIYEQYF.

The V gene is TRBV7-3, the J gene TRBJ2-1, with TRBD2 matching 10 bases. With V trimmed by 5 bases and J by 2 bases, 3 bases remained unmatched. Germline lookup yields CDR1 SGHTA and CDR2 FQGTGA. The CDR3 totals 15 residues. CDR3 DNA sequence: TGTGCCAGCAGCCCCAGCGGGGGGGCCTACAATGAGCAGTTCTTC. It codes for CASSPSGGAYNEQFF. The variable domain in full, with the rest retrieved from reference TRBV7-3 and TRBJ2-1, is GAGVSQTPSNKVTEKGKYVELRCDPISGHTALYWYRQSLGQGPEFLIYFQGTGAADDSGLPNDRFFAVRPEGSVSTLKIQRTERGDSAVYLCASSPSGGAYNEQFFGPGTRLTVL.

This clonotype turned up a few times. The chain combines TRBV5-4 with TRBJ2-2; D might be TRBD1 (5 bases). V lost 2 bases, J lost 1 base, and 9 bases lay in between. The CDR3 covers 15 residues. Germline-derived CDR1 and CDR2 are SGHNT and YYREEE (reference sequence). The CDR3 region has the DNA TGTGCCAGCAGCTTCAGCAGGGTGAACACCGGGGAGCTGTTTTTT. Its translation: CASSFSRVNTGELFF.

V is TRBV5-1 and J is TRBJ1-2, with a weak D call TRBD1 (5 bases). V shed 0 bases and J shed 6 bases, with 12 bases lying between them. Germline assignment: CDR1 SGHRS and CDR2 YFSETQ. The CDR3 covers 14 residues. This CDR3 reads CASSLDSGRNGYTF. The CDR3 DNA reads as TGCGCCAGCAGCTTGGATTCAGGGAGAAATGGCTACACCTTC.

This clonotype was picked up many times. The chain joins TRBV5-1 to TRBJ2-7; no definite D call. From germline, CDR1 is SGHRS and CDR2 YFSETQ. The CDR3 extends over 15 amino acids. V lost 5 bases and J 1 base, leaving 16 bases between the germline ends. CDR3 nucleotides: TGCGCCAGCAGAAGGGCCTCCGTAGAATCCTACGAGCAGTACTTC. Protein: CASRRASVESYEQYF.

This CDR3 reads CASSVDQDGGQFF. CDR3 nucleotides: TGTGCCAGCAGCGTAGATCAGGACGGTGGGCAGTTCTTC. This sequence joins TRBV9 and TRBJ2-1; no reliable D call. This CDR3 has 13 residues. From germline, CDR1 is SGDLS and CDR2 YYNGEE. Trimming left V 0 bases short and J 12 bases short, with 13 bases between.

Many counts were recorded for this clonotype. The rearrangement uses TRBV12-3 or TRBV12-4 and TRBJ2-5, with 8 bases fitting TRBD2. Trimming removed 3 bases from V and 5 bases from J; junction bases left unmatched: 8. The CDR3 is 15 residues long. DNA of the CDR3: TGTGCCAGCAGTTTCCAAGCGGGAGTAGGGGAGACCCAGTACTTC. It translates to CASSFQAGVGETQYF.

The chain joins TRBV7-9 to TRBJ1-1, with 7 nucleotides matching TRBD1. The length of the CDR3 is 13 residues. Germline CDR1 reads SEHNR; CDR2 reads FQNEAQ (reference sequence). After removal of 11 bases from V and 4 bases from J, the junction contained 10 bases not matched to a gene. DNA of the CDR3: TGTGCCGGGGGGACAGACAGAGGCACTGAAGCTTTCTTT. Translation gives CAGGTDRGTEAFF.

This clonotype was observed a handful of times. V gene TRBV6-5 combines with J gene TRBJ1-1, with no clear D. Germline CDR1 reads MNHEY; CDR2 reads SVGAGI. The length of the CDR3 is 11 residues. V was clipped by 6 bases and J by 7 bases, with 9 bases between them. The CDR3 sequence is CASRRLSEAFF. CDR3 sequence (DNA): TGTGCCAGCAGAAGGTTGAGTGAAGCTTTCTTT.

V is TRBV24-1 and J is TRBJ2-7, with a weak D call TRBD1 (5 bases). This CDR3 has 14 residues. Germline CDR1 reads KGHDR; CDR2 reads SFDVKD. V was shortened by 3 bases and J by 0 bases, with 8 bases between the two germline ends. CDR3 residues: CATSDTQGSYEQYF. In nucleotides, the CDR3 is TGTGCCACCAGTGATACTCAGGGCTCCTACGAGCAGTACTTC.

This clonotype appeared once. CDR3 in amino acids: CASSRTGMLNIQYF. The DNA of the CDR3 is TGCGCCAGCAGCCGGACGGGTATGTTGAACATTCAGTACTTC. This chain joins TRBV5-1 and TRBJ2-4; D gene unclear. CDR1 is SGHRS and CDR2 is YFSETQ in the germline V gene. Trimming left V 4 bases short and J 7 bases short, with 15 bases between. The CDR3 loop spans 14 amino acids.

The table lists this clonotype with many counts. The CDR3 end shows no conserved phenylalanine or tryptophan, and so a read error is likely. It is unclear where the CDR3 begins or ends on the DNA, so no DNA is shown, and the CDR3 is as TCRdb lists it. The rearrangement joins TRBV2 to TRBJ2-1; TRBD1 is the table's D call and was not checked against the DNA. Per germline, CDR1 SNHLY and CDR2 FYNNEI. The CDR3 length is 11 residues, termini included. This CDR3 is CASSVQDRPRL.

This clonotype was recorded at least ten times. The gene calls are TRBV7-2 and TRBJ2-2, with 10 bases fitting TRBD2. Germline V gene sequence: CDR1 SGHTA, CDR2 FQGNSA. Germline trimming cut 0 bases from V and 2 bases from J; bases unmatched to any gene: 3. CDR3 size: 17 residues. The CDR3 DNA follows: TGTGCCAGCAGCTTAGCGGTAGCGGGAGGCAACACCGGGGAGCTGTTTTTT. Protein: CASSLAVAGGNTGELFF.

This clonotype has a handful of counts. The chain is built from TRBV6-1 and TRBJ1-3; D gene ambiguous. The length of the CDR3 is 12 residues. The V gene's germline CDR1 is MNHNS and CDR2 SASEGT. V dropped 7 bases and J dropped 6 bases, with 10 bases sitting between them. The CDR3 spells CASKYSENTIYF. Written as DNA, the CDR3 is TGTGCCAGCAAATACAGCGAAAACACCATATATTTT.

The table lists this clonotype with many counts. V is TRBV7-2 and J is TRBJ2-5, with TRBD2 matching over 7 bases. Looked up from germline, CDR1 is SGHTA and CDR2 is FQGNSA. The CDR3 contains 13 residues. After removal of 5 bases from V and 5 bases from J, the junction contained 5 bases not matched to a gene. As DNA, the CDR3 is TGTGCCAGCAGCCGGACTAGAGGCGAGACCCAGTACTTC. It codes for CASSRTRGETQYF.

By proportion, this clonotype is medium-sized. Here the CDR3 DNA reads TGCAGCGTTGGTCCAGAGAGGGTGGAGACCCAGTACTTC. Encoded protein: CSVGPERVETQYF. This rearrangement joins TRBV29-1 to TRBJ2-5, with D possibly being TRBD2 (5 bases). Trimming shortened V by 4 bases and J by 5 bases, and 14 bases separated the two germline ends. The CDR3 is 13 residues long. The germline V gene encodes CDR1 SQVTM and CDR2 ANQGSEA.

Ten or more counts support this clonotype. This chain connects TRBV12-3 or TRBV12-4 to TRBJ1-1, with D possibly being TRBD1 (6 bases). This CDR3 is built from 15 residues. V dropped 6 bases and J dropped 4 bases, with 18 bases sitting between them. The CDR3 protein is CASSLSGVVVTEAFF. The DNA of the CDR3 is TGTGCCAGCAGCCTATCAGGGGTAGTGGTCACTGAAGCTTTCTTT.

At least ten counts were recorded for this clonotype. The chain has TRBV7-8 and TRBJ2-3; TRBD2 agrees at 9 bases. The CDR3 has 18 amino acids. V lost 5 bases to trimming and J lost 5 bases; unmatched junction nucleotides: 17. CDR1 and CDR2 (germline): SGHVS, FQNEAQ. CDR3 DNA: TGTGCCAGCAGCCCCCCCAGGGGTAGCGGGAGATCCCTAGATACGCAGTATTTT. Translated, it gives CASSPPRGSGRSLDTQYF.